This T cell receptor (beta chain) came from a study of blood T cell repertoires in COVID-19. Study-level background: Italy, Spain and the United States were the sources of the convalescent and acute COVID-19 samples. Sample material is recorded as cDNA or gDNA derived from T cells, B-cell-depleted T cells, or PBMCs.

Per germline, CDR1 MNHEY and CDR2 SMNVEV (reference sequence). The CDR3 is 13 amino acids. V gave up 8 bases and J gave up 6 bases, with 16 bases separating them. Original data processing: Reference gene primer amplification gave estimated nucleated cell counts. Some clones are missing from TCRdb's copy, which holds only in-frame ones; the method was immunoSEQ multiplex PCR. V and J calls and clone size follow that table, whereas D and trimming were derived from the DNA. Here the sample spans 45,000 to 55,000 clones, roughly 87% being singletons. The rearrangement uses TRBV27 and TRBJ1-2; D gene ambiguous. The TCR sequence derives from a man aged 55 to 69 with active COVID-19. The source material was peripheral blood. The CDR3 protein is CASGKLELDGYTF. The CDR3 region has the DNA TGTGCCAGCGGTAAGCTCGAGCTGGATGGCTACACCTTC.